Sequencing of this T cell receptor beta chain was carried out in a study of cytomegalovirus exposure and HLA in healthy donors. As concerns this clone: Its antigen is unidentified.

Study outcomes and limitations: Listed as cytomegalovirus-associated were more than 150 TCR beta chains. About 87% or about 30% of the time was how often most TCR beta V segments were productive, according to an earlier analysis. Roughly uniform sequencing depth across donors was assumed, possibly incorrectly.

Use of 60 Vbeta and 13 Jbeta primers characterized the PCR. Original processing methods: An analysis performed later counted 74 million or so unique TCR beta chains (roughly 11 million of them shared). Repertoires were generated with immunoSEQ multiplex PCR, while TCRdb's copy carries only in-frame clones and drops some. V, J and clone size were drawn from that table, and D and trimming were deduced from the DNA. Seen here are some 170,000 clones, 75% to 80% observed once, and the top ten hold almost 6.5%. Germline lookup yields CDR1 SGHRS and CDR2 YFSETQ. There are 17 residues in the CDR3. The ends lost 4 bases at V and 0 bases at J; junction bases unmatched: 11.

This receptor was identified in a man in his forties or fifties in good health and CMV-seropositive. Sample: PBMCs. This rearrangement joins TRBV5-1 to TRBJ2-3, with TRBD2 matching 7 bases. This chain's CDR3 is CASSLLRQRGSTDTQYF. The CDR3, as DNA: TGCGCCAGCAGCCTGCTTCGACAGCGGGGAAGCACAGATACGCAGTATTTT.